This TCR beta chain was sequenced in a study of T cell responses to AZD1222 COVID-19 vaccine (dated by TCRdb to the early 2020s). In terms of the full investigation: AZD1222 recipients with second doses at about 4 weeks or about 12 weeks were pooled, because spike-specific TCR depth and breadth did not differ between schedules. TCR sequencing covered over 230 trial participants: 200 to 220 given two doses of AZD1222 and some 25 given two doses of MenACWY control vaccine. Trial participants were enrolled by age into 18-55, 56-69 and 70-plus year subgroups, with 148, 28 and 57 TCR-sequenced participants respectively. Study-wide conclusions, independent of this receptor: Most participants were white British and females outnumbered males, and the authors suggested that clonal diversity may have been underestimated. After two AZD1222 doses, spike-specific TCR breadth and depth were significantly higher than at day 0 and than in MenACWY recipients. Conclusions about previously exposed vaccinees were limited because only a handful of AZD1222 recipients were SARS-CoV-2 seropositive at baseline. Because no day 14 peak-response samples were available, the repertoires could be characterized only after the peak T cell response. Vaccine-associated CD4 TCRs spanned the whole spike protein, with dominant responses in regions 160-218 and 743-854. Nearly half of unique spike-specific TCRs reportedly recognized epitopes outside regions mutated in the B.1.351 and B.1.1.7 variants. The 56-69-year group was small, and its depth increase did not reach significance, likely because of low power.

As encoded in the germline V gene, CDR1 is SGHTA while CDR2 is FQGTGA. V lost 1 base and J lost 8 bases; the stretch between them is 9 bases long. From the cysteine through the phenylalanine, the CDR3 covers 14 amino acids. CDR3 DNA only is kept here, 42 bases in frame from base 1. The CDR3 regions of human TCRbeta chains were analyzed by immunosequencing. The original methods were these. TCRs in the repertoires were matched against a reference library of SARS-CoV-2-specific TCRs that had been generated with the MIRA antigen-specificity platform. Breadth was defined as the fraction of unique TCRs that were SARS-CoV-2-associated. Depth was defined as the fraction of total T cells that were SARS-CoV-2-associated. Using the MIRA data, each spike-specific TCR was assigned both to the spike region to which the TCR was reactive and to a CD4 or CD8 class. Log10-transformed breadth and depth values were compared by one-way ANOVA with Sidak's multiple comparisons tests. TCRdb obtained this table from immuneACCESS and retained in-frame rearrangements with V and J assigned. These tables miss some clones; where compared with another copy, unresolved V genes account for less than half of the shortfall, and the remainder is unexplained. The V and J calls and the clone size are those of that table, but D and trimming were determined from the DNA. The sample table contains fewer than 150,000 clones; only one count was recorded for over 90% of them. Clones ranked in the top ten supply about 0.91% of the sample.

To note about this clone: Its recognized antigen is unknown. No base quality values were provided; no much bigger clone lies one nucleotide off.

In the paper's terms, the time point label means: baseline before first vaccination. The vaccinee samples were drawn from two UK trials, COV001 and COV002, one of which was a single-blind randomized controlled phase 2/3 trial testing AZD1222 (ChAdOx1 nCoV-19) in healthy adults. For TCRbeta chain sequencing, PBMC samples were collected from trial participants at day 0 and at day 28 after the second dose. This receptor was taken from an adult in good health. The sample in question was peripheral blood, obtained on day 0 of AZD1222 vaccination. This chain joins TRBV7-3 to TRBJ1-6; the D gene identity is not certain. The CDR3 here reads CASSLMLRDSPLHF. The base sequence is TGTGCCAGCAGCTTAATGCTACGGGATTCACCCCTCCACTTT.